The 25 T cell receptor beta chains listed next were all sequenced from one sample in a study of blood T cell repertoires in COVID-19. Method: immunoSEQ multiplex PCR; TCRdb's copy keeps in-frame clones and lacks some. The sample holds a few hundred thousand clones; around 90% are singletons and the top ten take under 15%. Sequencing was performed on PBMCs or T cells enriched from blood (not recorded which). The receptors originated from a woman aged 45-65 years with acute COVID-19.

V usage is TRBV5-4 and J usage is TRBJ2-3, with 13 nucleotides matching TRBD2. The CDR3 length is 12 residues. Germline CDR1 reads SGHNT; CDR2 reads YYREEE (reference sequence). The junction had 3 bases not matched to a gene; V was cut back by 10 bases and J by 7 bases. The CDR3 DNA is TGTGCCGGCGGGACTAGCGGGAATACGCAGTATTTT. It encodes CAGGTSGNTQYF.

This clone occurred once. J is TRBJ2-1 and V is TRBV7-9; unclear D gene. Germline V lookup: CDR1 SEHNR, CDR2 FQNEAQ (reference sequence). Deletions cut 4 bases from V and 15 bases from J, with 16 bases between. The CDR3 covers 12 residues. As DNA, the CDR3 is TGTGCCAGCAGCTACCTCCAAGTTAGTTGGTTCTTC. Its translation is CASSYLQVSWFF.

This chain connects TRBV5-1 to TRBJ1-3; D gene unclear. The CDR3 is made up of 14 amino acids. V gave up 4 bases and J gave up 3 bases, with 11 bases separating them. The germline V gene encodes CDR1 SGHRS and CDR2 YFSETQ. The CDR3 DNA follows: TGCGCCAGCAGCGCCTCTGGCCTTGGAAACACCATATATTTT. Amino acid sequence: CASSASGLGNTIYF.

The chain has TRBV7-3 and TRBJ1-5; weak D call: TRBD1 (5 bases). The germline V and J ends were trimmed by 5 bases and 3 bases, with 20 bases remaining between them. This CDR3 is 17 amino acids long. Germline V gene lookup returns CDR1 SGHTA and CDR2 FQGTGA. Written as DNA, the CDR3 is TGTGCCAGCAGCCCCCCCCCGAGACAGCCTTACAATCAGCCCCAGCATTTT. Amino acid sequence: CASSPPPRQPYNQPQHF.

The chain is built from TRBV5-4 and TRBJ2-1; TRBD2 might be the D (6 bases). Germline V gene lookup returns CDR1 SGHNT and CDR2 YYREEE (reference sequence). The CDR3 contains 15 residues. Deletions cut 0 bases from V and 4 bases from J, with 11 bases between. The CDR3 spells CASSLGGRMYNEQFF. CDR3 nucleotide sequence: TGTGCCAGCAGCTTGGGAGGGAGGATGTACAATGAGCAGTTCTTC.

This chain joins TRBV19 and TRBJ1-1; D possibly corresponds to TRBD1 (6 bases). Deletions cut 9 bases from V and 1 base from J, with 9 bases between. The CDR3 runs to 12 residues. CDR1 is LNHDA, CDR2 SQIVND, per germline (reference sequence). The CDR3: CASETGNTEAFF. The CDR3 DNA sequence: TGTGCCAGCGAGACAGGGAACACTGAAGCTTTCTTT.

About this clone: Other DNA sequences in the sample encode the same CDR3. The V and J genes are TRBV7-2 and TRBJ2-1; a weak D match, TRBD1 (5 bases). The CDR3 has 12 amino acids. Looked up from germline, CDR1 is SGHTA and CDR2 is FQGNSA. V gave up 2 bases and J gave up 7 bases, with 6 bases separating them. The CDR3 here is CASSLQGNEQFF. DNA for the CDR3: TGTGCCAGCAGCTTACAGGGTAATGAGCAGTTCTTC.

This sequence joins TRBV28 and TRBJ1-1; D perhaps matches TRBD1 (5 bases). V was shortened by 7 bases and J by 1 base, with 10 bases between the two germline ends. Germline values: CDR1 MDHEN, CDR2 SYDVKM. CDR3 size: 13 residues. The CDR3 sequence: CASTLTENTEAFF. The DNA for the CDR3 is TGTGCCAGCACCTTGACAGAGAACACTGAAGCTTTCTTT.

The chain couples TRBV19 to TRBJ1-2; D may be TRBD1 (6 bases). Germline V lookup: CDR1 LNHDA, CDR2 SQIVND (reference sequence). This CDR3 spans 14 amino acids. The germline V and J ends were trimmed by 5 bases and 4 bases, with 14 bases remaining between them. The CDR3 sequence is CASSYRVGAYGYTF. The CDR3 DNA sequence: TGTGCCAGTAGTTACAGGGTGGGAGCCTATGGCTACACCTTC.

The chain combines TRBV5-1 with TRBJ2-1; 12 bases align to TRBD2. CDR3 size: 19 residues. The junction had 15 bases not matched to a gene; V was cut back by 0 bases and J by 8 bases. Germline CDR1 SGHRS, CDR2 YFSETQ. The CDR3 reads CASSLVRPSGRAWSDEQFF. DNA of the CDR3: TGCGCCAGCAGCTTGGTTCGTCCTAGCGGGAGGGCCTGGTCGGATGAGCAGTTCTTC.

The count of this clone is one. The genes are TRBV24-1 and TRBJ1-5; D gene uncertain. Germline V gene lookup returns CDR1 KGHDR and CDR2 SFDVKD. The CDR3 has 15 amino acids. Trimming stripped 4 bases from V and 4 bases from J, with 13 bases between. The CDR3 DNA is TGTGCCACCAGTGAAACGACCTCGGGGAATCAGCCCCAGCATTTT. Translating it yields CATSETTSGNQPQHF.

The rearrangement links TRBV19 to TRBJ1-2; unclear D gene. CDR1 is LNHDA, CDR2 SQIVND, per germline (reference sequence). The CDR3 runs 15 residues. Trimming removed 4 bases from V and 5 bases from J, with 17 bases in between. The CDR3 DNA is TGTGCCAGTAGTACCGAGGATCCTGCTGGGTATGGCTACACCTTC. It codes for CASSTEDPAGYGYTF.

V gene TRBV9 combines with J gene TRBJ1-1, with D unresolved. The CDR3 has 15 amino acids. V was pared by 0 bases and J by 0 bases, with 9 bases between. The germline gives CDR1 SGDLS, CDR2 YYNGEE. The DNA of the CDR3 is TGTGCCAGCAGCGTAGCTGTACAGATGAACACTGAAGCTTTCTTT. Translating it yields CASSVAVQMNTEAFF.

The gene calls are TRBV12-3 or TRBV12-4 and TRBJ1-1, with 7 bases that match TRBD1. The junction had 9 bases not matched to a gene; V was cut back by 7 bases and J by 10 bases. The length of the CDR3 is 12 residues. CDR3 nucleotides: TGTGCCAGCATGAGACAGGGAATTCGAGCTTTCTTT. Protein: CASMRQGIRAFF.

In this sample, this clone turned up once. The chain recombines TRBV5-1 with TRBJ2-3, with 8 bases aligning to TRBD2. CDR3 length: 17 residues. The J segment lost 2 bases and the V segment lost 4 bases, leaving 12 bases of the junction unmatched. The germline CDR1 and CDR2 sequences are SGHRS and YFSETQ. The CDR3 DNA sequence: TGCGCCAGCAGCCCCCGGTTAGTAGCGGGGCTCACAGATACGCAGTATTTT. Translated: CASSPRLVAGLTDTQYF.

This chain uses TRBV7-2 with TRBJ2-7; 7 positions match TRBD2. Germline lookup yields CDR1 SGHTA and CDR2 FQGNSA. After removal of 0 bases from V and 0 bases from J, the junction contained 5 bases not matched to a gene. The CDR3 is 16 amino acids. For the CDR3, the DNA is TGTGCCAGCAGCTTAGCGCTTTTAGCGGGCTCCTACGAGCAGTACTTC. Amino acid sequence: CASSLALLAGSYEQYF.

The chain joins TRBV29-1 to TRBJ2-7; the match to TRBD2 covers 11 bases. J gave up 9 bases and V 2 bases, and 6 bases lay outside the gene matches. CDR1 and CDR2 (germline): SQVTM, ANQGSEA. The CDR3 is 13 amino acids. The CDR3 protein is CSVESSGRAGQYF. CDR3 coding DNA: TGCAGCGTTGAAAGTAGCGGGAGGGCCGGGCAGTACTTC.

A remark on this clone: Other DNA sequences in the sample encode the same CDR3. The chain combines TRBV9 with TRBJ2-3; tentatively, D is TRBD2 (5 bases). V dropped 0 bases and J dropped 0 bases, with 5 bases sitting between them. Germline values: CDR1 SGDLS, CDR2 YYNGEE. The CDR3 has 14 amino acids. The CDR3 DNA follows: TGTGCCAGCAGCGTAGGCGGGAGCACAGATACGCAGTATTTT. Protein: CASSVGGSTDTQYF.

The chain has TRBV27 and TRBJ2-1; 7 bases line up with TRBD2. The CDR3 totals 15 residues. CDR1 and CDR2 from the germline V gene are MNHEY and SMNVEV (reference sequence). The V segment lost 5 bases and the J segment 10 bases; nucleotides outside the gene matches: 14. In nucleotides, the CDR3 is TGTGCCAGCAGTCTCTACACTAGCGCCTATGCCGAGCAGTTCTTC. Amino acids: CASSLYTSAYAEQFF.

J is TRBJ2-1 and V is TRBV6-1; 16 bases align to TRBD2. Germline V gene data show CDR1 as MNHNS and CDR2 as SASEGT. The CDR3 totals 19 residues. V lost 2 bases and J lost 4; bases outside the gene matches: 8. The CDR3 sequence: CASSEHGGLAGGLYNEQFF. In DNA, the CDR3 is TGTGCCAGCAGTGAACACGGGGGACTAGCGGGAGGGCTGTACAATGAGCAGTTCTTC.

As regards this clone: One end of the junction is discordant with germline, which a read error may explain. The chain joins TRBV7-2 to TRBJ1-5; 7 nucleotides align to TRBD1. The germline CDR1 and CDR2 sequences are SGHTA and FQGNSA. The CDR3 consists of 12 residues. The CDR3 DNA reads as TGTGCCAGCAGCTTAGACAGGGGTCCCTTTAATTTT. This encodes CASSLDRGPFNF. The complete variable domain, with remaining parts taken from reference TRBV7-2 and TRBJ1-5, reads GAGVSQSPSNKVTEKGKDVELRCDPISGHTALYWYRQSLGQGLEFLIYFQGNSAPDKSGLPSDRFSAERTGGSVSTLTIQRTQQEDSAVYLCASSLDRGPFNFGDGTRLSIL.

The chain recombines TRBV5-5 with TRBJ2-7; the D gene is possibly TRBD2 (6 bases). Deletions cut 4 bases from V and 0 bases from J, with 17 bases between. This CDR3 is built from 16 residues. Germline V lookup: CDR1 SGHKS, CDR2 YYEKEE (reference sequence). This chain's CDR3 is CASSLPPSANSYEQYF. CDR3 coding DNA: TGTGCCAGCAGCCTCCCCCCTAGCGCCAACTCCTACGAGCAGTACTTC.

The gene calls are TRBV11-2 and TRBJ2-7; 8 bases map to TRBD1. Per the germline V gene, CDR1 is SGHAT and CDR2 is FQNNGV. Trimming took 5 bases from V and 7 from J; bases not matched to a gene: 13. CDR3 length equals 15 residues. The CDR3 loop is CASSVAGGAVYEQYF. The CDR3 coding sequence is TGTGCCAGCAGCGTCGCAGGGGGCGCGGTGTATGAGCAGTACTTC.

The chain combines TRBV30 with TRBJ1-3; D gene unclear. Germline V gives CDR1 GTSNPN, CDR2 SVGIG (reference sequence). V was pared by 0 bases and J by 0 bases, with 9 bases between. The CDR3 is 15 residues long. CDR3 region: CAWSVWQASGNTIYF. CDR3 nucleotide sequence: TGTGCCTGGAGTGTATGGCAGGCCTCTGGAAACACCATATATTTT.

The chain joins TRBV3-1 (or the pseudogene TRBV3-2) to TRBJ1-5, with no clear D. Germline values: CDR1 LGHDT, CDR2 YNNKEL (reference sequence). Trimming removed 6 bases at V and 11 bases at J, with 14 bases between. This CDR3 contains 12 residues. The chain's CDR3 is CASSPDGIAQHF. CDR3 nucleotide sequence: TGTGCCAGCAGTCCGGACGGGATAGCCCAGCATTTT.